This TCR beta chain was identified in a study of blood T cell repertoires in COVID-19. Study information: PBMCs, B-cell-depleted T cells, or T cells were the source of the cDNA or gDNA that made up the material.

Authors' data handling: Amplification of reference gene primers was used by the study to estimate nucleated cell counts. Data came from immunoSEQ multiplex PCR; TCRdb stores just in-frame clones and leaves some out. V and J calls and clone size are those listed in that table; D and trimming were worked out from the DNA. The table includes about 400,000 clones, around nine tenths detected once. CDR3 length: 15 amino acids. Germline V gene lookup returns CDR1 MGHRA and CDR2 YSYEKL. With 1 base removed from V and 5 bases from J, the gap between germline ends came to 15 bases. The clonotype was recovered from a human donor in a cohort sampled during active COVID-19. Sequencing was performed on peripheral blood. J is TRBJ2-7 and V is TRBV4-1; D might be TRBD2 (5 bases). The CDR3 here is CASSQVGVSLDEQYF. CDR3 nucleotides: TGCGCCAGCAGCCAAGTGGGAGTGAGCCTGGACGAGCAGTACTTC.